This TCR beta chain appears in the sequencing data of a study of control samples from healthy donors and cancer patients. Some clones are missing from TCRdb's copy, which holds only in-frame ones; the method was immunoSEQ multiplex PCR. This sample carries roughly 48,000 clones, more than 85% of them seen once, and the ten largest clones take roughly a fifth. The CDR3 is 16 amino acids. V lost 0 bases and J 2 bases, leaving 14 bases between the germline ends. The germline V gene has CDR1 MNHEY and CDR2 SMNVEV (reference sequence). This clonotype originated in a woman in her thirties or forties with head and neck cancer. The V gene is TRBV27, the J gene TRBJ2-7, with D possibly TRBD1 on 6 matching bases. Sequenced: PBMCs. CDR3 bases: TGTGCCAGCAGTTTATCAGGGACAAGAACAACCTACGAGCAGTACTTC. Its protein is CASSLSGTRTTYEQYF.